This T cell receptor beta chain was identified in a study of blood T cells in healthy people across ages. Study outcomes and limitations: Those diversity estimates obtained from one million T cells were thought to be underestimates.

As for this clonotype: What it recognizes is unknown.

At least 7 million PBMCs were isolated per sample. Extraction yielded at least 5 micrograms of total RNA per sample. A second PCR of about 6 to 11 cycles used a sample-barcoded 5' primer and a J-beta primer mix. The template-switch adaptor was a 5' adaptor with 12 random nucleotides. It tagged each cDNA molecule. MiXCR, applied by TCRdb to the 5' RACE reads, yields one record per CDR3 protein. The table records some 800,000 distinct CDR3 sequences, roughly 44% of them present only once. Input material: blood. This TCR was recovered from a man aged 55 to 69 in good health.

The CDR3 coding sequence is TGCAGCGTTTCCCCCTCTGGGGCCAACGTCCTGACTTTC. This sequence encodes CSVSPSGANVLTF. The rearrangement uses TRBV29-1 and TRBJ2-6, with no clear D. The CDR3 runs 13 residues. Germline loops: CDR1 SQVTM, CDR2 ANQGSEA. V was trimmed by 5 bases and J by 0 bases, leaving 5 bases between them.